This T cell receptor beta chain was recovered during a study of regulatory T cells in long-lasting Graves disease (dated by TCRdb to the early 2020s). For context, the study as a whole: Newly diagnosed Graves' disease patients had taken antithyroid drugs for less than 3 months. Patients with persistent Graves' disease were compared with patients with newly diagnosed Graves' disease using TCR sequencing and RNA sequencing of peripheral blood. The study was conducted in China and was registered as a clinical trial. A total of roughly 33 samples were covered by TCR sequencing, comprising approximately 13 persistent and roughly 20 newly diagnosed Graves' disease patients. Study-wide conclusions, independent of this receptor: The authors noted that the small sample size was a limitation that may lower accuracy. Only the TCR beta chain was sequenced and analyzed. Patients with persistent disease shared more public clonotypes (about 2,500) than newly diagnosed patients did (approximately 990). Persistent disease showed preferential use of TRBV28, TRBJ1-2 and TRBJ2-5, whereas newly diagnosed disease favored TRBV20-1 and TRBJ2-1. The study examined only peripheral blood because the primary lesion, thyroid tissue, could not be accessed. Lower TCR Shannon entropy and fewer highly expanded clones were observed in persistent Graves' disease patients than in newly diagnosed patients, which suggested clonal expansion.

Counted from cysteine to phenylalanine, this CDR3 has 16 amino acids. The retained sequence is limited to the CDR3, 48 bases, with the frame set at the first base. CDR1 SGHTA and CDR2 FQGNSA are derived from the germline V gene. V is pared back by 3 bases and J by 0 bases, with 12 bases lying between the germline termini. Turning to this clonotype: No cognate antigen has been identified for it. No much larger clonotype is one base removed from it; base qualities were not supplied.

Library method: multiplex PCR. For sequencing, an Illumina HiSeq 4000 was employed. To build TCR beta libraries, CDR3 regions were amplified by Arm-PCR using iRepertoire HTBI primers. Before sequencing, the PCR products underwent gel purification. The original pipeline was this. Gene usage analysis of CDR3 amino acid clonotypes relied on the roughly 60 TRBV and 12 to 15 TRBJ segments identified across samples. Filtered high-quality paired reads were merged into contigs using COPE and FqMerger. BLAST was used to align contigs to IMGT TRBV, TRBD and TRBJ reference genes, with CDR3 defined following IMGT. Any clonotype with a frequency above 0.1% was classified as a highly expanded clone. Repertoire diversity was measured by Shannon entropy, and V-J evenness by the Gini coefficient. Clonotypes shared by more than one individual were considered public. The raw public reads went through TCRdb reprocessing: fastp at Q25, MiXCR clone calling, in-frame beta chains kept. Each CDR3 protein gets just one entry, which takes the most common genes and DNA from the rows behind it. The V and J calls were determined by TCRdb, not by the authors. The sample profile shows around 240,000 distinct CDR3 sequences; 15% to 20% of them were found once. The ten largest account for 14% of the sample.

The time point label corresponds to: newly diagnosed GD, antithyroid drugs for less than 3 months. RNA was extracted from PBMCs in TRIzol for both TCR sequencing and RNA sequencing. The diagnosis of Graves' disease was made according to American Thyroid Association guidelines. The patients came from an endocrinology department in Xi'an, China. Each patient gave around 9.2 milliliters of peripheral blood, collected in an EDTA anticoagulant tube. Ficoll Paque Plus density gradient separation was used to isolate PBMCs, and no further T cell sorting was performed. RNA quality was checked with an Agilent 2100 Bioanalyzer and agarose gel, and concentration with a NanoDrop 2000. This sample also appeared in a second study, on T cells in Graves' hyperthyroidism and ophthalmopathy. As described in the second report: Graves' hyperthyroidism was defined as stable when no progression to ophthalmopathy occurred over 18 months of follow-up. The hyperthyroidism patients were between 18 and 65 years old and newly diagnosed, with a disease duration of less than 2 months. The study excluded patients with uncontrolled infections, other autoimmune diseases, pregnancy or lactation. Clinical symptoms, serum thyroxine and TRAb, thyroid ultrasound, and orbital computed tomography formed the basis for the diagnoses. The first round of RT-PCR for the TCR CDR3 was performed with the HTBI primer set and the Qiagen OneStep RT-PCR kit. Most expanded thyroid clonotypes (frequency above 0.001) were also detected in blood, suggesting blood repertoires may reflect thyroid immune responses. A 13 V-J signature model separated ophthalmopathy from stable hyperthyroidism, with around 88% sensitivity and around 84% specificity in cross-validation and 80%/75% in testing. In validation, progression to ophthalmopathy was predicted by the model with roughly 69% sensitivity and just over 72% specificity, a median of approximately 7.1 months before onset. To identify TCR V-J signatures that set the groups apart, the researchers used a discovery cohort of roughly 100 patients, made up of under 45 with Graves' ophthalmopathy and approximately 57 with stable Graves' hyperthyroidism. Prospective prediction of ophthalmopathy was tested in an independent validation cohort consisting of fewer than 20 hyperthyroidism patients and 17 patients who later progressed to ophthalmopathy. The 100 discovery patients were divided at random into training and test sets in a 7:3 ratio. In addition, the study compared T-cell repertoires in thyroid tissue and in blood from about 6 Graves' hyperthyroidism patients. Once sampling was done, hyperthyroidism patients were given methimazole at a starting dose of 30 mg daily, whereas ophthalmopathy patients were given high-dose intravenous methylprednisolone. Libraries were constructed in a second round of multiplex PCR, after which size selection and purification were performed. Libraries were sequenced paired-end with 100 bp reads on an Illumina HiSeq2000. SOAPnuke was used to process the raw data, removing reads that contained adapters or uncalled bases, had a mean Phred below 15, or lacked an exact match to the constant primer or identifier. High-quality paired reads were merged using COPE v1.2.5, and each unique nucleotide sequence was defined as a clonotype. Clonotypes were aligned to IMGT TRBV, TRBD and TRBJ reference segments using MiTCR v1.1. The analysis was restricted to V-J combinations with a frequency above 0.0001, which together covered roughly 99% of the repertoires. The TCS score was defined as F50 (clonal expansion) divided by E x V (chaos), with BLOSUM62-based TCRdist calculated between CDR3 peptides within each V-J. Welch's t-statistics and random forest reduced 450 to 600 V-J features to about 13, which were used in a naive Bayes classifier (R e1071). Sample size was not statistically predetermined, and blinding of investigators to group allocation was not performed. The paper describes TCR Vbeta CDR3 sequencing of fewer than 150 peripheral blood samples, made up of about 41 ophthalmopathy patients, roughly 80 hyperthyroidism patients and approximately 17 progressor patients.

The sequence links TRBV7-2 to TRBJ1-3; no D gene can be assigned with confidence. The material sequenced was peripheral blood mononuclear cells (PBMCs), taken at new diagnosis, from a patient treated with antithyroid drugs. This TCR was sampled from a woman younger than 45 with Graves disease. Donor details come from another sample of the same person, matched by shared clones. The bases are TGTGCCAGCAGCTTGTTGAACGGCCGCTCTGGAAACACCATATATTTT. Its product reads: CASSLLNGRSGNTIYF.